Given below is one T cell receptor beta chain in context. This sample was taken from a study of blood T cell repertoires in COVID-19. Germline CDR1 reads ENHRY; CDR2 reads SYGVKD. The J segment lost 4 bases and the V segment lost 10 bases, leaving 10 bases of the junction unmatched. The CDR3 runs 14 residues. Sequencing used immunoSEQ multiplex PCR; TCRdb keeps in-frame clones, though not all of them. The table shows 150,000 to 200,000 clones, with around 84% occurring only once. The receptor was derived from a man between 25 and 39 years old with active or convalescent COVID-19. Material: peripheral blood. The chain combines TRBV10-3 with TRBJ2-3, with 8 bases that match TRBD2. The CDR3 region is CATYLGGRSDTQYF. The CDR3 DNA reads TGTGCCACCTACCTCGGCGGGAGGTCAGATACGCAGTATTTT.